This T cell receptor beta chain was sequenced in a study of human T cells and chemical hapten exposure. For the study at large: Diphenylcyclopropenone doses were given weekly to the scalps of patients across the roughly 23-week study. The study, taken as a whole, reports: Alopecia affecting every donor means their immune response may not match healthy people's.

TCRdb recomputed calls from the RACE reads with MiXCR, one row per CDR3 protein. The sample includes more than 250,000 distinct CDR3 sequences, 8.6% of them seen just once. A word on this clonotype: Its antigen is unknown.

As for time point: pre-sensitization, week 0. Sample treatment: therapeutic diphenylcyclopropenone sensitization with weekly scalp DPC. The sequence was collected from a woman aged 40 to 49 with alopecia areata. Some clones in this sample may be carry-over from other donors' samples. Here the sequenced sample was whole blood, taken in connection with sensitization to the hapten diphenylcyclopropenone (DPC).

This CDR3 reads CASSPQGQGATYGYTF. In nucleotides, the CDR3 is TGTGCCAGCAGTCCCCAGGGACAGGGGGCTACCTATGGCTACACCTTC. The chain carries TRBV27 and TRBJ1-2, with TRBD1 identical over 12 bases. This CDR3 is built from 16 residues. Germline V gene data show CDR1 as MNHEY and CDR2 as SMNVEV (reference sequence). With 5 bases clipped from V and 4 bases from J, the junction kept 8 bases outside the gene matches.